The T cell receptor beta chain described here comes from a study of cytomegalovirus exposure and HLA in healthy donors. The study's findings and limits: It was only CMV serostatus that was available as immune exposure information.

The PCR ran on 60 Vbeta and 13 Jbeta primers. The data were produced by immunoSEQ multiplex PCR, yet TCRdb's version contains in-frame clones alone and is incomplete. The sample has hundreds of thousands of clones, 77% seen once. Concerning this clone: The target antigen is unknown.

The receptor was derived from a woman between 55 and 75 years old in good health and CMV-seropositive. Source material: PBMCs.

The CDR3 is CASLRERSDTQYF. CDR3 in DNA: TGTGCCAGCCTCAGGGAACGATCAGATACGCAGTATTTT. The chain carries TRBV2 and TRBJ2-3; D is perhaps TRBD1 (5 bases). Per the germline V gene, CDR1 is SNHLY and CDR2 is FYNNEI. The ends were cut back, 8 bases at V and 4 bases at J, with 13 bases in the middle. The CDR3 extends over 13 amino acids.